This entry describes one T cell receptor beta chain. Trimming removed 2 bases from V and 5 bases from J, with 14 bases in between. This CDR3 comprises 14 residues. The germline V gene has CDR1 SGHNT and CDR2 YYREEE (reference sequence). The data stem from a study of CD8 T cells in Susac syndrome. At the level of the study: Patients with Susac syndrome were therapy-naive, taking corticosteroids, with some also receiving intravenous immunoglobulin, or taking intravenous immunoglobulin alone at the time their blood was drawn.

A quantity of about 0.5 to 1 ug RNA underwent reverse transcription using random hexamers. TCRdb ran MiXCR on the immunoSEQ multiplex PCR reads and lists one entry per CDR3 protein. Seen here are about 76,000 distinct CDR3 sequences, approximately 95% observed once, and the top ten hold 0.35% to 0.55%. Material for sequencing was CD8+ T cells from PBMCs. The rearrangement links TRBV5-4 to TRBJ2-7, with D possibly TRBD2 on 6 matching bases. This TCR came from a human donor with Susac syndrome. This CDR3 is CASSLSGVVHEQYF. The CDR3 DNA reads as TGTGCCAGCAGCTTATCGGGAGTGGTTCACGAGCAGTACTTC.